Listed below are T cell receptor beta chains from one sample, sequenced in a study of blood T cell repertoires in COVID-19. Generated by immunoSEQ multiplex PCR, the TCRdb table keeps only in-frame clones and is missing some. The table records 130,000 or so clones, 84% of them present only once. Sequencing was carried out using peripheral blood. The receptors shown here come from a woman aged 55-70 years with acute or convalescent COVID-19. CDR3s include the opening cysteine and the closing phenylalanine or tryptophan. Each record gives: clone size, V gene, J gene, D gene, CDR3 DNA, CDR3 protein. D genes are given only for firm matches. Clone size is shown for a subset of rows, as once, few, many or a class of expanded clone.

-	TRBV2	TRBJ2-3	TRBD1	TGTGCCAGCAGTGCACGGGTGGGACAGGCCACAGATACGCAGTATTTT	CASSARVGQATDTQYF
-	TRBV10-1	TRBJ2-3	-	TGCGCCAGCAGTCCGTCTTGGGGCTCTACGCAGTATTTT	CASSPSWGSTQYF
-	TRBV5-8	TRBJ1-2	-	TGTGCCAGCGGATCCATTCGGACAGAGGACTATGGCTACACCTTC	CASGSIRTEDYGYTF
-	TRBV5-1	TRBJ2-2	TRBD1	TGCGCCAGCAGCTCGGGACAGGGCGGTGTCGCCGGGGAGCTGTTTTTT	CASSSGQGGVAGELFF
few	TRBV18	TRBJ2-1	-	TGTGCCAGCTCACGAATCAGGGATGACAATGAGCAGTTCTTC	CASSRIRDDNEQFF
-	TRBV30	TRBJ1-5	TRBD1	TGTGCCTGGACAAGGACAGGGGTTGCTCAGCCCCAGCATTTT	CAWTRTGVAQPQHF
-	TRBV24-1	TRBJ1-4	-	TGTGCCACCAGTGATTCTCACGAGCCTGAAAAACTGTTTTTT	CATSDSHEPEKLFF
-	TRBV7-3	TRBJ1-2	-	TGTGCCAGCAGCCTAACAGGAACTACTAACTATGGCTACACCTTC	CASSLTGTTNYGYTF
-	TRBV2	TRBJ1-3	TRBD1	TGTGCCAGCACCCACAGGGGAGGAGGAAACACCATATATTTT	CASTHRGGGNTIYF
-	TRBV2	TRBJ1-5	-	TGTGCCAGCGGGAGGGATTTCAATCAGCCCCAGCATTTT	CASGRDFNQPQHF
-	TRBV5-1	TRBJ2-3	-	TGCGCCAGCAGCTGGGGGGACAGAGCCACAGATACGCAGTATTTT	CASSWGDRATDTQYF
-	TRBV30	TRBJ2-3	-	TGTGCCTGGAGCGGAGGGGGGGGCCCCATGGGTACGCAGTATTTT	CAWSGGGGPMGTQYF
-	TRBV6-5	TRBJ2-2	-	TGTGCCAGCAGAATATCGAACACCGGGGAGCTGTTTTTT	CASRISNTGELFF
-	TRBV2	TRBJ2-5	-	TGTGCCAGCAGTGAGCGACAGGTCCAAGAGACCCAGTACTTC	CASSERQVQETQYF
-	TRBV5-1	TRBJ1-4	-	TGCGCCAGCAGCCAACAGGGCGGAACTAATGAAAAACTGTTTTTT	CASSQQGGTNEKLFF
-	TRBV18	TRBJ1-2	TRBD1	TGTGCCAGCTCACCGCAGACCGGGACAGTTTATGGCTACACCTTC	CASSPQTGTVYGYTF
-	TRBV5-6	TRBJ1-2	TRBD1	TGTGCCAGCAGCCAGGGGCTCGGGACAGCTAACTATGGCTACACCTTC	CASSQGLGTANYGYTF
-	TRBV19	TRBJ1-5	TRBD1	TGTGCCAGTAGTGCCGCAGGGGGCCCAAATCAGCCCCAGCATTTT	CASSAAGGPNQPQHF
few	TRBV1	TRBJ1-5	-	TGCACCAGCAGCCAGGACATACCGGGACAGGGTAAGGAGCCCCAGCATTTT	CTSSQDIPGQGKEPQHF
-	TRBV29-1	TRBJ2-5	TRBD1	TGCAGCGCTAGACAGGGTTGGGAGACCCAGTACTTC	CSARQGWETQYF
-	TRBV4-1	TRBJ1-1	-	TGCGCCAGCAGCCAAACTCCCGTATCGAACACTGAAGCTTTCTTT	CASSQTPVSNTEAFF
once	TRBV29-1	TRBJ1-6	-	TGCAGCGTTCAGGCGGGTGATGGTTCACCCCTCCACTTT	CSVQAGDGSPLHF